This T cell receptor (beta chain) was obtained from a study of beta chain features in type 1 diabetes. CDR1 PRHDT and CDR2 FYEKMQ come from the germline V gene (reference sequence). The CDR3 length is 16 residues. V was pared by 5 bases and J by 0 bases, with 13 bases between. All of the isolated RNA was reverse transcribed, so expressed TCRB transcripts were sequenced. Generated by immunoSEQ multiplex PCR, the TCRdb table keeps only in-frame clones and is missing some. Of some 410,000 clones in the sample, approximately 10% were seen once. Using CD45RO/CCR7/CD25/CD127/CD95/CD27, CD4+ naive, central memory, regulatory and stem cell-like memory cells were sorted.

V and J are TRBV13 and TRBJ2-2; D is uncertain. The sequenced sample was naive CD4+ T cells from blood. This TCR was sampled from a woman in her late teens or twenties in good health. CDR3 amino acids: CASSPLGNSNTGELFF. The CDR3, as DNA: TGTGCCAGCAGCCCTTTAGGGAACTCGAACACCGGGGAGCTGTTTTTT.